These 30 T cell receptor beta chains came from one sample sequenced in a study of T cells in Graves' hyperthyroidism and ophthalmopathy. Regions amplified from RNA transcripts were the TCR beta CDR3 regions. RT-PCR in the first round (using the HTBI primer set) targeted the TCR CDR3. TCRdb reprocessed the multiplex PCR reads via MiXCR and lists one record per CDR3 protein. Of 340,000 or so distinct CDR3 sequences in the sample, 16% were seen once. Sequencing was carried out using blood. These receptors were obtained from a man younger than 40 with Graves' hyperthyroidism.

This clonotype appeared many times. The rearrangement uses TRBV11-2 and TRBJ2-3, with D possibly being TRBD1 (5 bases). The CDR3 contains 16 residues. CDR1 is SGHAT and CDR2 is FQNNGV in the germline V gene. V gave up 2 bases and J gave up 2 bases, with 14 bases separating them. CDR3 sequence reads: CASSLLDSYYTDTQYF. In DNA, the CDR3 is TGTGCCAGCAGCTTACTAGACAGCTACTACACAGATACGCAGTATTTT. The variable domain in full, completed from reference TRBV11-2 and TRBJ2-3, reads EAGVAQSPRYKIIEKRQSVAFWCNPISGHATLYWYQQILGQGPKLLIQFQNNGVVDDSQLPKDRFSAERLKGVDSTLKIQPAKLEDSAVYLCASSLLDSYYTDTQYFGPGTRLTVL.

Ten or more counts support this clonotype. The chain carries TRBV7-9 and TRBJ2-7, with D unclear. In germline, CDR1 is SEHNR, CDR2 FQNEAQ (reference sequence). This CDR3 comprises 13 residues. The V and J ends lost 7 bases and 5 bases respectively, with 15 bases between them. The chain's CDR3 is CASTSKARNEQYF. In DNA, the CDR3 is TGTGCCAGCACCTCGAAGGCGAGGAACGAGCAGTACTTC.

J is TRBJ2-3 and V is TRBV6-1, with D possibly matching TRBD1 (5 bases). Germline values: CDR1 MNHNS, CDR2 SASEGT. Trimming cost V 7 bases and J 4 bases, with 12 bases left between them. This CDR3 has 13 amino acids. The CDR3 region is CASTREDSDTQYF. The DNA for the CDR3 is TGTGCCAGCACCAGGGAAGATTCAGATACGCAGTATTTT.

This clonotype was observed at least ten times. The chain is built from TRBV20-1 and TRBJ1-5; TRBD1 is a possible D gene (5 bases). The V and J ends lost 2 bases and 10 bases respectively, with 21 bases between them. The CDR3 extends over 15 amino acids. From germline, CDR1 is DFQATT and CDR2 SNEGSKA (reference sequence). The CDR3 is CSARLPVGEISPQHF. The DNA for the CDR3 is TGCAGTGCTAGACTCCCAGTAGGGGAGATCAGCCCCCAGCATTTT.

This clonotype was detected many times. This chain links TRBV11-2 with TRBJ1-2; tentatively, D is TRBD1 (5 bases). Looked up from germline, CDR1 is SGHAT and CDR2 is FQNNGV. The CDR3 consists of 16 residues. Deletions cut 5 bases from V and 4 bases from J, with 20 bases between. CDR3 protein: CASSPEGRARLYGYTF. The CDR3 DNA is TGTGCCAGCAGCCCTGAGGGCAGGGCGAGGCTCTATGGCTACACCTTC.

This clonotype was observed a handful of times. This chain joins TRBV5-1 and TRBJ2-7; no clear D. The germline gives CDR1 SGHRS, CDR2 YFSETQ. With 4 bases removed from V and 1 base from J, the gap between germline ends came to 15 bases. This CDR3 spans 15 amino acids. The CDR3 here is CASSREPSPSYEQYF. The CDR3 coding sequence is TGCGCCAGCAGCCGAGAGCCATCCCCTTCCTACGAGCAGTACTTC.

This clonotype appeared many times. The chain uses TRBV6-1 and TRBJ1-2; no reliable D call. Germline assignment: CDR1 MNHNS and CDR2 SASEGT. Trimming pared 7 bases from V and 3 bases from J, leaving 9 bases between. The CDR3 covers 12 residues. CDR3 sequence reads: CASKGLDYGYTF. In nucleotides, the CDR3 is TGTGCCAGCAAGGGATTGGACTATGGCTACACCTTC.

The V call is TRBV10-3, the J call TRBJ2-1; 15 nucleotides line up with TRBD2. The V gene's germline CDR1 is ENHRY and CDR2 SYGVKD. V was clipped by 2 bases and J by 9 bases; unmatched bases: 8. CDR3 length: 17 residues. This chain's CDR3 is CAISERGGLAGGVEQFF. The DNA for the CDR3 is TGTGCCATCAGTGAGCGCGGGGGACTAGCGGGAGGTGTTGAGCAGTTCTTC.

This clonotype was picked up many times. This sequence joins TRBV5-1 and TRBJ2-1; the D gene is possibly TRBD1 (6 bases). Trimming took 5 bases from V and 8 from J, leaving 20 bases between them. Per the germline V gene, CDR1 is SGHRS and CDR2 is YFSETQ. This CDR3 is built from 15 residues. The CDR3 here is CASRSLATSGDEQFF. CDR3 coding DNA: TGCGCCAGCAGATCGCTGGCCACATCAGGGGATGAGCAGTTCTTC. The complete variable domain, with remaining parts taken from reference TRBV5-1 and TRBJ2-1, reads KAGVTQTPRYLIKTRGQQVTLSCSPISGHRSVSWYQQTPGQGLQFLFEYFSETQRNKGNFPGRFSGRQFSNSRSEMNVSTLELGDSALYLCASRSLATSGDEQFFGPGTRLTVL.

This clonotype was seen a handful of times. V is TRBV9 and J is TRBJ1-5; D might be TRBD1 (5 bases). The CDR3 is 14 amino acids. Germline loops: CDR1 SGDLS, CDR2 YYNGEE. V was clipped by 0 bases and J by 7 bases, with 11 bases between them. The CDR3, as DNA: TGTGCCAGCAGCGTAGACACAGGCGGCCAGCCCCAGCATTTT. Amino acid sequence: CASSVDTGGQPQHF.

This clonotype was seen at least ten times. The chain couples TRBV6-1 to TRBJ1-5; D call uncertain. The CDR3 consists of 14 residues. CDR1 MNHNS and CDR2 SASEGT come from the germline V gene. Deletions cut 4 bases from V and 3 bases from J, with 10 bases between. The CDR3 is CASSGPGPNQPQHF. DNA of the CDR3: TGTGCCAGCAGTGGCCCGGGCCCCAATCAGCCCCAGCATTTT.

Note on this clonotype: The junction departs from germline at one end; a sequencing error may be responsible. V usage is TRBV7-9 and J usage is TRBJ2-3; 7 positions match TRBD1. CDR1 is SEHNR and CDR2 is FQNEAQ in the germline V gene (reference sequence). The CDR3 length is 19 residues. CDR3 region: CASSFRGYLGPQGTDTQCF. In DNA, the CDR3 is TGTGCCAGCAGCTTCAGAGGGTATTTAGGTCCCCAGGGGACAGATACGCAGTGTTTT.

This clonotype was counted many times. The rearrangement joins TRBV6-6 to TRBJ2-7; D could derive from TRBD1 or TRBD2 (5 bases each). The CDR3 has 15 amino acids. Germline loops: CDR1 MNHNY, CDR2 SVGAGI (reference sequence). V was cut by 2 bases and J by 2 bases, with 13 bases left in between. The CDR3, as DNA: TGTGCCAGCAGTTACCTTGGGACGTTCCCCTACGAGCAGTACTTC. Translating gives CASSYLGTFPYEQYF.

This clonotype was seen ten or more times. V usage is TRBV27 and J usage is TRBJ2-3, with 10 bases that match TRBD2. The CDR3 extends over 16 amino acids. Trimming took 5 bases from V and 2 from J; bases not matched to a gene: 7. From germline, CDR1 is MNHEY and CDR2 SMNVEV (reference sequence). The CDR3 DNA is TGTGCCAGCAGTCCCCCAGCGGGAGGGATCACAGATACGCAGTATTTT. Its translation: CASSPPAGGITDTQYF.

The sample holds a few counts of this clonotype. The chain joins TRBV29-1 to TRBJ2-3; D is unclear. The CDR3 totals 14 residues. Germline loops: CDR1 SQVTM, CDR2 ANQGSEA. Trimming took 3 bases from V and 2 from J, leaving 12 bases between them. The CDR3, as DNA: TGCAGCGTTGATTGGCTGCCCACCACAGATACGCAGTATTTT. Its translation: CSVDWLPTTDTQYF.

As for this clonotype: This may be a read error, as it is one base from a much larger clone. The chain has TRBV7-9 and TRBJ1-2; D unclear. Per germline, CDR1 SEHNR and CDR2 FQNEAQ (reference sequence). Between the trimmed V and J ends, which lost 3 bases and 0 bases, there was a span of 5 bases. The CDR3 length is 13 residues. CDR3 bases: TGTGCCAGCAGCTTGATGTCTAACTATGGCTACACCTTC. Encoded protein: CASSLMSNYGYTF.

This clonotype has just a few counts. The rearrangement uses TRBV27 and TRBJ2-2; unclear D gene. The ends were cut back, 0 bases at V and 2 bases at J, with 7 bases in the middle. The CDR3 extends over 15 amino acids. Germline V gene data show CDR1 as MNHEY and CDR2 as SMNVEV (reference sequence). CDR3 residues: CASSLSERNTGELFF. For the CDR3, the DNA is TGTGCCAGCAGTTTATCAGAGAGAAACACCGGGGAGCTGTTTTTT.

The chain joins TRBV4-1 to TRBJ2-3; the match to TRBD2 covers 7 bases. This CDR3 contains 16 residues. From germline, CDR1 is MGHRA and CDR2 YSYEKL. V shed 2 bases, J shed 2 bases, and the junction held 7 bases outside the gene matches. The CDR3: CASSQQLAVFTDTQYF. The CDR3 region has the DNA TGCGCCAGCAGCCAACAGCTAGCGGTTTTCACAGATACGCAGTATTTT.

In this sample, this clonotype turned up a few times. The genes are TRBV2 and TRBJ2-5, with D tentatively TRBD1 or TRBD2 (5 bases each). The length of the CDR3 is 12 residues. With 5 bases removed from V and 5 bases from J, the gap between germline ends came to 9 bases. Germline-derived CDR1 and CDR2 are SNHLY and FYNNEI. CDR3 loop: CASSRGRETQYF. The CDR3 DNA reads TGTGCCAGCAGTAGGGGACGGGAGACCCAGTACTTC.

The chain has TRBV6-1 and TRBJ2-7, with TRBD1 matching 8 bases. The germline gives CDR1 MNHNS, CDR2 SASEGT. V shed 8 bases and J 4 bases; nucleotides not matched to a gene: 10. This CDR3 spans 14 amino acids. The CDR3 DNA sequence: TGTGCCAGCGGATGGACAGGGAGAGGATACGAGCAGTACTTC. It specifies CASGWTGRGYEQYF.

In regard to this clonotype: With a much larger clone just one base away, this may be a read error. The V and J genes are TRBV20-1 and TRBJ2-5; TRBD2 agrees at 8 bases. There are 12 residues in the CDR3. V lost 3 bases and J lost 12; bases outside the gene matches: 9. Germline V gene data show CDR1 as DFQATT and CDR2 as SNEGSKA (reference sequence). The CDR3 is CSARRPAGVEYF. The CDR3 DNA sequence: TGCAGTGCTAGGCGGCCAGCGGGAGTAGAGTACTTC.

The chain links TRBV5-1 to TRBJ2-7; 8 bases fit TRBD1. Trimming removed 3 bases from V and 0 bases from J; junction bases left unmatched: 8. Germline V CDR1 and CDR2: SGHRS, YFSETQ. The CDR3 extends over 16 amino acids. The chain's CDR3 is CASSSGTGRSSYEQYF. The DNA of the CDR3 is TGCGCCAGCAGCTCCGGGACAGGAAGAAGCTCCTACGAGCAGTACTTC.

This clonotype was seen many times. J is TRBJ1-1 and V is TRBV11-3; D may be TRBD1 (6 bases). The V gene's germline CDR1 is SGHNT and CDR2 YENEEA. CDR3 length: 14 amino acids. V lost 6 bases and J 0 bases, leaving 11 bases between the germline ends. In DNA, the CDR3 is TGTGCCAGCAGGGGGGCGGGGATGAACACTGAAGCTTTCTTT. It yields the protein CASRGAGMNTEAFF.

This clonotype was observed many times. The chain recombines TRBV11-2 with TRBJ2-5; D is uncertain. Trimming left V 5 bases short and J 7 bases short, with 14 bases between. Germline-derived CDR1 and CDR2 are SGHAT and FQNNGV. CDR3 length: 13 residues. The CDR3 reads CASSRGPLRTQYF. The CDR3 coding sequence is TGTGCCAGCAGCCGAGGACCGCTCCGGACCCAGTACTTC.

This chain connects TRBV6-1 to TRBJ2-3; 10 bases align to TRBD2. Germline V CDR1 and CDR2: MNHNS, SASEGT. V shed 5 bases, J shed 0 bases, and the junction held 8 bases outside the gene matches. The CDR3 is 17 residues long. CDR3 bases: TGTGCCAGCAGTCGTAGCGGGAGGCCCCTTAGCACAGATACGCAGTATTTT. Translated: CASSRSGRPLSTDTQYF.

This clonotype was counted only a few times. The rearrangement uses TRBV29-1 and TRBJ2-7; 8 nucleotides agree with TRBD1. The CDR3 sequence is 14 residues long. Per the germline V gene, CDR1 is SQVTM and CDR2 is ANQGSEA. With 6 bases clipped from V and 0 bases from J, the junction kept 7 bases outside the gene matches. CDR3 sequence (DNA): TGCAGCGTCGGAGAGACAGGGGACTCCTACGAGCAGTACTTC. The encoded protein is CSVGETGDSYEQYF.

The V gene is TRBV20-1, the J gene TRBJ2-4; 9 positions agree with TRBD1. After removal of 5 bases from V and 7 bases from J, the junction contained 9 bases not matched to a gene. The CDR3 spans 14 residues. The germline CDR1 and CDR2 sequences are DFQATT and SNEGSKA (reference sequence). The CDR3 region has the DNA TGCAGTGCTCGTACCGGGACAGGGACGAACATTCAGTACTTC. This encodes CSARTGTGTNIQYF.

This clonotype was found a few times. V and J are TRBV7-8 and TRBJ2-1; 10 bases fit TRBD2. CDR3 length: 18 residues. J lost 6 bases, V lost 2 bases, and 13 bases had no gene match. Per the germline V gene, CDR1 is SGHVS and CDR2 is FQNEAQ. The CDR3 is CASSLRLLQAGGPNEQFF. Here the CDR3 DNA reads TGTGCCAGCAGCTTACGTCTATTACAAGCGGGAGGGCCCAATGAGCAGTTCTTC.

This clonotype was observed a handful of times. The V and J genes are TRBV19 and TRBJ2-2; D is undetermined. V was clipped by 3 bases and J by 0 bases, with 8 bases between them. The CDR3 contains 15 residues. Looked up from germline, CDR1 is LNHDA and CDR2 is SQIVND (reference sequence). The CDR3 loop is CASSISPTNTGELFF. CDR3 coding DNA: TGTGCCAGTAGTATTTCTCCTACGAACACCGGGGAGCTGTTTTTT.

This clonotype showed up many times. The CDR3 is CASGLSGGINQPQHF. CDR3 DNA: TGTGCCAGCGGTCTATCGGGAGGAATCAATCAGCCCCAGCATTTT. The chain joins TRBV27 to TRBJ1-5; D is ambiguous. The V gene lost 8 bases and the J gene lost 3 bases, with 17 bases spanning the gap. This CDR3 comprises 15 residues. CDR1 MNHEY and CDR2 SMNVEV come from the germline V gene (reference sequence).